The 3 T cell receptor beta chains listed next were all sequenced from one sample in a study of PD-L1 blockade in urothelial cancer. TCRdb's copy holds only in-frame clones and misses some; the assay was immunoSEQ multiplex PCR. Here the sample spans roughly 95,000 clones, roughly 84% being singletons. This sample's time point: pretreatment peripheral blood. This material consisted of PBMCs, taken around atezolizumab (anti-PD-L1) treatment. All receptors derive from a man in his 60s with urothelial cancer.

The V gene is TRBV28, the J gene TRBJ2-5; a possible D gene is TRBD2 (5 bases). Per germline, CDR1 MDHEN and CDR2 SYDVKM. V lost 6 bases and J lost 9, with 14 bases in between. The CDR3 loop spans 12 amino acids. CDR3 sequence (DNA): TGTGCCAGCAGGGACTCGAGAAGGGCCCAGTACTTC. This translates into CASRDSRRAQYF.

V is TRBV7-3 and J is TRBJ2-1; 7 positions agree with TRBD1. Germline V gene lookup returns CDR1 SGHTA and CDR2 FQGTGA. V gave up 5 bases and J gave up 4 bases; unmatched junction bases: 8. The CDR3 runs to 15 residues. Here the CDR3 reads CASSPRDSSYNEQFF. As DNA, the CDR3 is TGTGCCAGCAGCCCCCGGGACAGCTCGTACAATGAGCAGTTCTTC.

CDR3 sequence reads: CASTSAGGYYGYTF. The CDR3 DNA reads TGTGCCAGCACCTCGGCAGGGGGGTACTATGGCTACACCTTC. The rearrangement joins TRBV6-5 to TRBJ1-2; TRBD1 matches at 7 bases. V was pared by 7 bases and J by 3 bases, with 8 bases of the junction left unmatched. Germline V lookup: CDR1 MNHEY, CDR2 SVGAGI. The CDR3 extends over 14 amino acids.